These 29 T cell receptor beta chains came from one sample sequenced in a study of T cell repertoires in cytomegalovirus infection. MiXCR, applied by TCRdb to the reads, yields one record per CDR3 protein. The sample contains 640,000 or so distinct CDR3 sequences, 30% to 35% of which appear only once. Antigens of these TCRs are unknown. Sequenced material: cultured PBMCs, taken from culture after CMV antigen stimulation. These receptors came from a human donor in good health (CMV status not recorded). Some clones in this sample may be carry-over from other donors' samples.

The sample holds a few counts of this clonotype. The chain recombines TRBV4-1 with TRBJ2-7; 8 bases match TRBD1. Germline-derived CDR1 and CDR2 are MGHRA and YSYEKL. The ends lost 0 bases at V and 3 bases at J; junction bases unmatched: 7. The CDR3 totals 16 residues. The CDR3: CASSQEGDRGIYEQYF. In DNA form, the CDR3 reads TGCGCCAGCAGCCAAGAAGGAGACAGGGGAATCTACGAGCAGTACTTC.

V gene TRBV19 combines with J gene TRBJ2-1; 10 nucleotides align to TRBD2. The CDR3 extends over 18 amino acids. From germline, CDR1 is LNHDA and CDR2 SQIVND (reference sequence). V dropped 4 bases and J dropped 0; count of bases not matched to a gene: 9. The CDR3 loop reads CASSSRAGLADSYNEQFF. The CDR3 nucleotides are TGTGCCAGTAGTAGCCGAGCCGGACTAGCGGACTCCTACAATGAGCAGTTCTTC.

This chain links TRBV6-2 or TRBV6-3 with TRBJ1-1, with a tentative D call TRBD1 (6 bases). CDR3 size: 14 residues. Germline V lookup: CDR1 MNHEY, CDR2 SVGEGT. Trimming pared 6 bases from V and 4 bases from J, leaving 15 bases between. The CDR3 here is CASRRAGGTTEAFF. The DNA of the CDR3 is TGTGCCAGCAGACGCGCCGGGGGCACCACTGAAGCTTTCTTT.

V usage is TRBV10-3 and J usage is TRBJ2-1, with D possibly being TRBD2 (7 bases). Germline V lookup: CDR1 ENHRY, CDR2 SYGVKD. This CDR3 contains 15 residues. The ends were cut back, 2 bases at V and 0 bases at J, with 8 bases in the middle. As DNA, the CDR3 is TGTGCCATCAGTGAGAGGGGGGGCTCCTACAATGAGCAGTTCTTC. It encodes CAISERGGSYNEQFF.

This chain uses TRBV20-1 with TRBJ1-1; D may be TRBD1 (6 bases). There are 13 residues in the CDR3. V lost 6 bases to trimming and J lost 4 bases, with 15 bases between them. CDR1 is DFQATT and CDR2 is SNEGSKA in the germline V gene (reference sequence). This chain's CDR3 is CSARRGQVTEAFF. The CDR3 DNA is TGCAGTGCCCGCCGGGGGCAGGTCACTGAAGCTTTCTTT.

The chain carries TRBV6-1 and TRBJ1-1, with 7 positions matching TRBD1. The CDR3 loop spans 13 amino acids. V lost 6 bases to trimming and J lost 7 bases; unmatched junction nucleotides: 8. Germline V CDR1 and CDR2: MNHNS, SASEGT. The CDR3 region has the DNA TGTGCCAGCAGCCAGATACGGGACAGTGAAGCTTTCTTT. As protein: CASSQIRDSEAFF.

This clonotype came up a few times. The rearrangement joins TRBV7-2 to TRBJ2-7; possibly TRBD1 for D (6 bases). V lost 5 bases to trimming and J lost 3 bases, with 14 bases between them. Germline loops: CDR1 SGHTA, CDR2 FQGNSA. CDR3 size: 14 residues. The CDR3 is CASSQDRSNYEQYF. DNA of the CDR3: TGTGCCAGCAGCCAAGACAGGAGTAACTACGAGCAGTACTTC.

The V and J genes are TRBV27 and TRBJ1-1; unclear D gene. This CDR3 has 12 amino acids. V lost 5 bases, J lost 6 bases, and 10 bases lay in between. Germline values: CDR1 MNHEY, CDR2 SMNVEV (reference sequence). CDR3 sequence: CASSLYGAEAFF. Here the CDR3 DNA reads TGTGCCAGCAGTCTCTATGGGGCTGAAGCTTTCTTT.

The chain uses TRBV12-3 or TRBV12-4 and TRBJ1-5; no clear D gene. CDR3 size: 14 residues. V dropped 3 bases and J dropped 0 bases, with 6 bases sitting between them. The CDR3 DNA reads as TGTGCCAGCAGTTTGGGGTTTAGCAATCAGCCCCAGCATTTT. Its translation: CASSLGFSNQPQHF.

This clonotype was seen a few times. This chain's CDR3 is CASSLGMTNEKLFF. CDR3 nucleotides: TGTGCCAGCAGCTTAGGGATGACTAATGAAAAACTGTTTTTT. The rearrangement uses TRBV11-2 and TRBJ1-4; D unclear. Germline CDR1 and CDR2: SGHAT and FQNNGV. Trimming left V 1 base short and J 2 bases short, with 5 bases between. The CDR3 is made up of 14 amino acids.

Only a few counts were recorded for this clonotype. The rearrangement links TRBV7-2 to TRBJ1-3; unclear D gene. Trimming took off 5 bases at V and 0 bases at J, with 17 bases between the two ends. The CDR3 extends over 17 amino acids. Germline assignment: CDR1 SGHTA and CDR2 FQGNSA. The CDR3 bases are TGTGCCAGCAGCCCGAGCTTAACAGCGAACTCTGGAAACACCATATATTTT. It translates to CASSPSLTANSGNTIYF.

This chain links TRBV4-2 with TRBJ2-1, with 12 bases aligning to TRBD2. Germline loops: CDR1 LGHNA, CDR2 YNFKEQ. CDR3 size: 17 residues. Germline trimming cut 1 base from V and 6 bases from J; bases unmatched to any gene: 7. DNA for the CDR3: TGTGCCAGCAGCCAAGGAAGTGCTAGCGGGGGGGCCAATGAGCAGTTCTTC. Its translation is CASSQGSASGGANEQFF.

This clonotype was observed a few times. The V and J genes are TRBV25-1 and TRBJ2-7; D might be TRBD1 (6 bases). Germline CDR1 reads MGHDK; CDR2 reads SYGVNS. The V gene lost 6 bases and the J gene lost 1 base, with 13 bases spanning the gap. There are 14 residues in the CDR3. In DNA form, the CDR3 reads TGTGCCAGCAGAAAAACAGGGTCGTCCTACGAGCAGTACTTC. Translating it yields CASRKTGSSYEQYF.

This clonotype was observed a few times. V usage is TRBV2 and J usage is TRBJ2-7; D not certain. CDR1 is SNHLY and CDR2 is FYNNEI in the germline V gene. V gave up 7 bases and J gave up 0 bases, with 13 bases separating them. The CDR3 spans 14 residues. CDR3 in amino acids: CASTRTESSYEQYF. CDR3 nucleotides: TGTGCCAGCACTAGGACGGAGAGCTCCTACGAGCAGTACTTC.

This sequence joins TRBV10-3 and TRBJ2-1; TRBD1 matches at 10 bases. Losses at the gene ends were 7 bases for V and 6 bases for J; bases not matched to a gene: 6. The CDR3 runs to 14 residues. CDR1 is ENHRY and CDR2 is SYGVKD in the germline V gene. DNA for the CDR3: TGTGCCATCAAAAGACAGGGGGCGGCCAATGAGCAGTTCTTC. It yields the protein CAIKRQGAANEQFF.

The gene calls are TRBV6-2 or TRBV6-3 and TRBJ2-7; 7 bases match TRBD1. The CDR3 covers 16 residues. CDR1 and CDR2 (germline): MNHEY, SVGEGT. Trimming cost V 2 bases and J 3 bases; bases outside gene matches: 10. In DNA, the CDR3 is TGTGCCAGCAGTTACCATTTCGGGACAGACCTCTACGAGCAGTACTTC. Protein product: CASSYHFGTDLYEQYF.

The sample holds many counts of this clonotype. This rearrangement joins TRBV7-6 to TRBJ1-3; no reliable D call. The CDR3 is made up of 13 amino acids. Germline CDR1 SGHVS, CDR2 FNYEAQ. The V and J ends lost 3 bases and 4 bases respectively, with 7 bases between them. The CDR3 region is CASSFMTGNTIYF. The CDR3 DNA reads TGTGCCAGCAGCTTCATGACAGGAAACACCATATATTTT.

Many counts were recorded for this clonotype. The chain joins TRBV7-8 to TRBJ2-3; 12 bases fit TRBD2. The ends lost 9 bases at V and 2 bases at J; junction bases unmatched: 6. This CDR3 region has 15 residues. Looked up from germline, CDR1 is SGHVS and CDR2 is FQNEAQ. CDR3 coding DNA: TGTGCCAGTACTGGACTAGCGGGATTCACAGATACGCAGTATTTT. Translation gives CASTGLAGFTDTQYF.

This chain links TRBV6-2 or TRBV6-3 with TRBJ2-7; D may be TRBD1 or TRBD2 (6 bases each). CDR3 length: 14 residues. V was cut by 2 bases and J by 6 bases, with 14 bases left in between. CDR1 MNHEY and CDR2 SVGEGT come from the germline V gene. The DNA of the CDR3 is TGTGCCAGCAGTTACCCCGGAGGGGGTGGCGAGCAGTACTTC. Amino acids: CASSYPGGGGEQYF.

In its sample, this clonotype was seen many times. The chain uses TRBV7-2 and TRBJ1-1; 7 positions agree with TRBD1. The germline V gene has CDR1 SGHTA and CDR2 FQGNSA. J gave up 9 bases and V 2 bases, and 3 bases lay outside the gene matches. CDR3 length: 12 amino acids. CDR3 DNA sequence: TGTGCCAGCAGCTTACAGACAGGGAAAGCTTTCTTT. Its protein product is CASSLQTGKAFF.

This clonotype appeared many times. The chain joins TRBV7-8 to TRBJ2-3; unclear D gene. The CDR3 has 14 residues. Germline lookup yields CDR1 SGHVS and CDR2 FQNEAQ. V dropped 1 base and J dropped 5 bases, with 10 bases sitting between them. The CDR3 here is CASSLEDDEDTQYF. CDR3 DNA: TGTGCCAGCAGCTTAGAGGACGACGAAGATACGCAGTATTTT.

The rearrangement uses TRBV11-2 and TRBJ2-3; TRBD2 agrees at 7 bases. There are 15 residues in the CDR3. Germline values: CDR1 SGHAT, CDR2 FQNNGV. Trimming took 1 base from V and 2 from J; bases not matched to a gene: 3. CDR3 sequence reads: CASSLGGRATDTQYF. The CDR3 coding sequence is TGTGCCAGCAGCTTAGGTGGGAGGGCCACAGATACGCAGTATTTT.

The V gene is TRBV18, the J gene TRBJ2-6; D possibly matches TRBD1 or TRBD2 (5 bases each). Germline loops: CDR1 KGHSH, CDR2 LQKENI. V shed 0 bases and J shed 0 bases, with 12 bases lying between them. CDR3 length equals 18 residues. In nucleotides, the CDR3 is TGTGCCAGCTCACCACCGGCTCCCGGGGCCTCTGGGGCCAACGTCCTGACTTTC. Its protein product is CASSPPAPGASGANVLTF.

J is TRBJ1-4 and V is TRBV20-1; D is unclear. The CDR3 contains 15 residues. V was cut by 0 bases and J by 4 bases, with 12 bases left in between. Germline lookup yields CDR1 DFQATT and CDR2 SNEGSKA (reference sequence). In nucleotides, the CDR3 is TGCAGTGCTAGAGACAGTTCGGTAAATAATGAAAAACTGTTTTTT. This codes for CSARDSSVNNEKLFF.

This clonotype was detected a few times. This chain links TRBV7-2 with TRBJ2-3; TRBD1 matches at 8 bases. The CDR3 loop spans 16 amino acids. Germline V gives CDR1 SGHTA, CDR2 FQGNSA. Trimming took 1 base from V and 3 from J; bases not matched to a gene: 6. The CDR3 loop is CASSLVATGVTDTQYF. The CDR3 DNA is TGTGCCAGCAGCTTAGTCGCGACAGGGGTGACAGATACGCAGTATTTT.

The V gene is TRBV5-1, the J gene TRBJ1-5; a weak D match, TRBD1 (5 bases). Trimming left V 0 bases short and J 6 bases short, with 13 bases between. Looked up from germline, CDR1 is SGHRS and CDR2 is YFSETQ. CDR3 length: 15 residues. CDR3 region: CASSLDGGLSQPQHF. DNA for the CDR3: TGCGCCAGCAGCTTGGACGGGGGTCTTAGTCAGCCCCAGCATTTT.

V usage is TRBV6-1 and J usage is TRBJ1-5; TRBD1 is a possible D gene (5 bases). This CDR3 spans 15 amino acids. V was clipped by 2 bases and J by 1 base, with 9 bases between them. The germline gives CDR1 MNHNS, CDR2 SASEGT. The CDR3 loop reads CASSEIWDSNQPQHF. In nucleotides, the CDR3 is TGTGCCAGCAGTGAAATCTGGGACAGCAATCAGCCCCAGCATTTT.

This chain links TRBV7-9 with TRBJ2-5; D is uncertain. Looked up from germline, CDR1 is SEHNR and CDR2 is FQNEAQ (reference sequence). The CDR3 totals 15 residues. V shed 5 bases and J shed 4 bases, with 17 bases lying between them. In nucleotides, the CDR3 is TGTGCCAGCAGCCCCCGAACGACGCTCCGAGAGACCCAGTACTTC. Its protein product is CASSPRTTLRETQYF.

This clonotype was detected only a few times. V and J are TRBV28 and TRBJ1-5; no firm D call. Trimming pared 3 bases from V and 7 bases from J, leaving 13 bases between. CDR3 length equals 14 residues. Germline V gene sequence: CDR1 MDHEN, CDR2 SYDVKM. CDR3 residues: CASSFPGRGQPQHF. In nucleotides, the CDR3 is TGTGCCAGCAGTTTCCCCGGCCGAGGGCAGCCCCAGCATTTT.